This T cell receptor beta chain was captured in a study of control samples from healthy donors and cancer patients. Germline loops: CDR1 MNHEY, CDR2 SVGEGT. Deletions cut 5 bases from V and 4 bases from J, with 17 bases between. This CDR3 region has 15 residues. TCRdb's table, derived via immunoSEQ multiplex PCR, lists solely in-frame clones and lacks some. This sample yields about 180,000 clones, of which roughly nine tenths are seen a single time; approximately 1.5% belongs to the top ten. This receptor was obtained from a man aged 25-45 years in good health. Material: blood. This chain joins TRBV6-2 or TRBV6-3 and TRBJ1-2; D might be TRBD1 (5 bases). The CDR3 DNA reads as TGTGCCAGCAGTCACCGGGACCGTTACCCCTATGGCTACACCTTC. Residues: CASSHRDRYPYGYTF.